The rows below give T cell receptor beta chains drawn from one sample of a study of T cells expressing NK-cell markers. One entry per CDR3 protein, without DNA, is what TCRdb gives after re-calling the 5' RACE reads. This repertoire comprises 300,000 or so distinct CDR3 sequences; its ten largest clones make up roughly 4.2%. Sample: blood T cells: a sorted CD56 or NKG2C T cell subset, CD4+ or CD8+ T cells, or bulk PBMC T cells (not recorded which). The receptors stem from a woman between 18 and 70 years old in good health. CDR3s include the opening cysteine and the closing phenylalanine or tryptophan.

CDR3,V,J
CASSLTTGVKNIQYF,TRBV6-1,TRBJ2-4
CSAKISGVPTDTQYF,TRBV20-1,TRBJ2-3
CASRGLAGDTGELFF,TRBV3-1,TRBJ2-2
CSATSGSPDTQYF,TRBV20-1,TRBJ2-3
CASRSTGNTIYF,TRBV12-3/TRBV12-4,TRBJ1-3
CASSTVQAGNQPQHF,TRBV19,TRBJ1-5
CSVESAGSPYNEQFF,TRBV29-1,TRBJ2-1
CASTPPLREGPPDTQYF,TRBV7-8,TRBJ2-3
CASSRGLFSTDTQYF,TRBV3-1,TRBJ2-3
CASSHGTSWAGELFF,TRBV27,TRBJ2-2
CSAGRQITNEKLFF,TRBV20-1,TRBJ1-4
CASSPGQGDTQYF,TRBV5-1,TRBJ2-3
CASSSRPQGPEAFF,TRBV7-9,TRBJ1-1
CAAKTSGGADTQYF,TRBV6-1,TRBJ2-3
CASSLRSQGAGTQYF,TRBV27,TRBJ2-3
CASGQQGMEQYF,TRBV5-1,TRBJ2-7
CASRPVGGYTGELFF,TRBV11-2,TRBJ2-2
CASSFVRSNQPQHF,TRBV12-3/TRBV12-4,TRBJ1-5
CAIGTSQETQYF,TRBV10-3,TRBJ2-5
CSATRGSGANVLTF,TRBV20-1,TRBJ2-6
CASRKTTDTQYF,TRBV6-6,TRBJ2-3
CSVDDRGQSTDTQYF,TRBV29-1,TRBJ2-3
CSARGLGGTDTQYF,TRBV20-1,TRBJ2-3
CASSGTESGANVLTF,TRBV5-4,TRBJ2-6
CASSPDHRPSYGYTF,TRBV18,TRBJ1-2
CASSWGQGAVEQYF,TRBV27,TRBJ2-7
CASSLYQGFPYEQYF,TRBV28,TRBJ2-7
CASSPGQLTDTQYF,TRBV5-4,TRBJ2-3
CASSPGWEGYTF,TRBV5-5,TRBJ1-2
CASSLRMETQYF,TRBV12-3/TRBV12-4,TRBJ2-5
CASSTGDSYNEQFF,TRBV11-3,TRBJ2-1
CASSPIRTIQETQYF,TRBV7-2,TRBJ2-5
CSVGTLETQYF,TRBV29-1,TRBJ2-5
CASSLPGHSNTGELFF,TRBV5-5,TRBJ2-2
CASSLEQGVETQYF,TRBV7-2,TRBJ2-5
CASSPRTSGANTQYF,TRBV2,TRBJ2-3
CASSRQGAQYF,TRBV12-3/TRBV12-4,TRBJ2-5
CASSNGRPQIDTQYF,TRBV5-1,TRBJ2-3
CSAPRTSGRAGTQYF,TRBV20-1,TRBJ2-3
CASSYETGAEKLFF,TRBV6-5,TRBJ1-4
CASSPSIGAEQYF,TRBV12-3/TRBV12-4,TRBJ2-7
CSADRIAKNIQYF,TRBV20-1,TRBJ2-4
CASSLDGGTSGNTIYF,TRBV5-1,TRBJ1-3
CASSLGGTANNYGYTF,TRBV5-5,TRBJ1-2
CASSPREGPTEAFF,TRBV12-3/TRBV12-4,TRBJ1-1
CASSTPREGLNYEQYF,TRBV6-2/TRBV6-3,TRBJ2-7
CASKTGTSGNTIYF,TRBV6-1,TRBJ1-3
CASGTRHQETQYF,TRBV6-6,TRBJ2-5
CSARDGLGPPTF,TRBV20-1,TRBJ1-1
CASSREGLTSGAEQFF,TRBV10-1,TRBJ2-1
CASSLNMNSLAGELFF,TRBV7-2,TRBJ2-2
CASSLSREYGYTF,TRBV12-3/TRBV12-4,TRBJ1-2
CSVEDGHTEAFF,TRBV29-1,TRBJ1-1
CASSYPQGPKNIQYF,TRBV6-5,TRBJ2-4
CATAGLGLDQPQHF,TRBV6-1,TRBJ1-5
CASRLQGVQAFF,TRBV6-6,TRBJ1-1
CASSPPGQSGTEAFF,TRBV6-1,TRBJ1-1
CSVRGGAETQYF,TRBV29-1,TRBJ2-5
CASSLDASGSYNEQFF,TRBV5-1,TRBJ2-1